The rows below give T cell receptor beta chains drawn from one sample of a study of graft-versus-host responses after intestinal transplantation. The assay was immunoSEQ multiplex PCR, and TCRdb's table has in-frame clones only and misses some. Here the sample spans tens of thousands of clones, 85% to 95% being singletons. This specimen consisted of PBMCs, obtained around 800 days after a first intestinal transplant, on the day of a second. Source of these receptors: a human patient who received an intestinal transplant, so some T cells may come from the graft donor. Each CDR3 is given with its conserved first and last residue. The D gene is left open where the match is weak. For some rows the clone size is stated as once, few or many, or as a class when expanded; others skip it.

CDR3 length: 14; V gene: TRBV18; clone size: .; J gene: TRBJ2-5; D gene: .; CDR3 DNA: TGTGCCAGCTCCCGAGGGGTCTTGGGAGAGACCCAGTACTTC; CDR3 protein: CASSRGVLGETQYF
CDR3 length: 15; V gene: TRBV19; clone size: .; J gene: TRBJ2-1; D gene: TRBD2; CDR3 DNA: TGTGCCAGTAGTTCGGCTAGCGGGGTATACAATGAGCAGTTCTTC; CDR3 protein: CASSSASGVYNEQFF
CDR3 length: 16; V gene: TRBV13; clone size: once; J gene: TRBJ1-6; D gene: .; CDR3 DNA: TGTGCCAGCAGCCCTCAGGGCGGGGTCGGCAATTCACCCCTCCACTTT; CDR3 protein: CASSPQGGVGNSPLHF
CDR3 length: 13; V gene: TRBV5-6; clone size: .; J gene: TRBJ2-1; D gene: .; CDR3 DNA: TGTGCCAGCAGCTTGGCCCGTGGGGTCGGGCAGTTCTTC; CDR3 protein: CASSLARGVGQFF
CDR3 length: 10; V gene: TRBV29-1; clone size: .; J gene: TRBJ2-1; D gene: .; CDR3 DNA: TGCAGCGTAGATCGAGGGGTAGAGTTCTTC; CDR3 protein: CSVDRGVEFF
CDR3 length: 13; V gene: TRBV19; clone size: .; J gene: TRBJ2-7; D gene: .; CDR3 DNA: TGTGCCAGTAGTATGGGAGAACAATACGAGCAGTACTTC; CDR3 protein: CASSMGEQYEQYF
CDR3 length: 14; V gene: TRBV4-2; clone size: .; J gene: TRBJ2-7; D gene: .; CDR3 DNA: TGTGCCAGCAGCCAAGAACGGGCATCGTACGAGCAGTACTTC; CDR3 protein: CASSQERASYEQYF
CDR3 length: 11; V gene: TRBV5-8; clone size: .; J gene: TRBJ2-7; D gene: .; CDR3 DNA: TGTGCCAGCAGCTTCATGAACGAGCAGTACTTC; CDR3 protein: CASSFMNEQYF
CDR3 length: 12; V gene: TRBV7-9; clone size: .; J gene: TRBJ2-7; D gene: .; CDR3 DNA: TGTGCCAGCAGCTATACACCCTGGGAGCAGTACTTC; CDR3 protein: CASSYTPWEQYF
CDR3 length: 11; V gene: TRBV2; clone size: .; J gene: TRBJ1-3; D gene: .; CDR3 DNA: TGTGCCAGCAGTATAGGAAACACCATATATTTT; CDR3 protein: CASSIGNTIYF
CDR3 length: 15; V gene: TRBV6-1; clone size: .; J gene: TRBJ1-6; D gene: .; CDR3 DNA: TGTGCCAGCAGTGAGGGTCGGCGGTTAATTTCACCCCTCCACTTT; CDR3 protein: CASSEGRRLISPLHF
CDR3 length: 16; V gene: TRBV19; clone size: .; J gene: TRBJ2-2; D gene: .; CDR3 DNA: TGTGCCAGTAGTATCTCTCCAGGACTCAACACCGGGGAGCTGTTTTTT; CDR3 protein: CASSISPGLNTGELFF
CDR3 length: 13; V gene: TRBV12-5; clone size: .; J gene: TRBJ2-7; D gene: .; CDR3 DNA: TGTGCTAGTGGTTTGTCGGGGTCCTACGAGCAGTACTTC; CDR3 protein: CASGLSGSYEQYF
CDR3 length: 14; V gene: TRBV6-5; clone size: .; J gene: TRBJ2-7; D gene: .; CDR3 DNA: TGTGCCAGCAGCCCGAACAGGGTCTCCTACGAGCAGTACTTC; CDR3 protein: CASSPNRVSYEQYF
CDR3 length: 14; V gene: TRBV28; clone size: .; J gene: TRBJ2-7; D gene: TRBD1; CDR3 DNA: TGTGCCAGCAGTCAGGGACAGGTCGGAGACGAGCAGTACTTC; CDR3 protein: CASSQGQVGDEQYF
CDR3 length: 15; V gene: TRBV9; clone size: .; J gene: TRBJ2-7; D gene: TRBD2; CDR3 DNA: TGTGCCAGCAGCGAGGGACTAGCGGTCACCTACGAGCAGTACTTC; CDR3 protein: CASSEGLAVTYEQYF
CDR3 length: 15; V gene: TRBV9; clone size: .; J gene: TRBJ1-4; D gene: .; CDR3 DNA: TGTGCCAGCAGCACCTCCGGGGGGGCTTTGGAGAAACTGTTTTTT; CDR3 protein: CASSTSGGALEKLFF
CDR3 length: 14; V gene: TRBV6-6; clone size: .; J gene: TRBJ1-6; D gene: TRBD1; CDR3 DNA: TGTGCCAGCAGTTACAACAGGGGAAATTCACCCCTCCACTTT; CDR3 protein: CASSYNRGNSPLHF
CDR3 length: 14; V gene: TRBV5-1; clone size: .; J gene: TRBJ2-5; D gene: .; CDR3 DNA: TGCGCCAGCAGCCGTACAGGGACGATGGAGACCCAGTACTTC; CDR3 protein: CASSRTGTMETQYF
CDR3 length: 16; V gene: TRBV19; clone size: .; J gene: TRBJ2-6; D gene: .; CDR3 DNA: TGTGCTAAATGCTTGAGTGGGACGGGTGGGGCCAACGTCCTGACTTTC; CDR3 protein: CAKCLSGTGGANVLTF
CDR3 length: 16; V gene: TRBV9; clone size: .; J gene: TRBJ2-7; D gene: .; CDR3 DNA: TGTGCCAGCAGCCTAGGGGTCAAAGCGAGCTCCTACGAGCAGTACTTC; CDR3 protein: CASSLGVKASSYEQYF
CDR3 length: 16; V gene: TRBV7-6; clone size: .; J gene: TRBJ2-3; D gene: .; CDR3 DNA: TGTGCCAGCAGCCCTAGGCAGGGAGAAGGCACAGATACGCAGTATTTT; CDR3 protein: CASSPRQGEGTDTQYF
CDR3 length: 13; V gene: TRBV10-3; clone size: once; J gene: TRBJ2-7; D gene: .; CDR3 DNA: TGTGCCACGGGGAGTGGGGACTCCTACGAGCAGTACTTC; CDR3 protein: CATGSGDSYEQYF
CDR3 length: 13; V gene: TRBV6-4; clone size: .; J gene: TRBJ1-1; D gene: .; CDR3 DNA: TGTGCCAGCAGCAGAGGGAAGGGCACTGAAGCTTTCTTT; CDR3 protein: CASSRGKGTEAFF
CDR3 length: 15; V gene: TRBV27; clone size: once; J gene: TRBJ2-7; D gene: .; CDR3 DNA: TGTGCCAGCAGTCCACGCTCAGGGATCACCTACGAGCAGTACTTC; CDR3 protein: CASSPRSGITYEQYF
CDR3 length: 15; V gene: TRBV6-1; clone size: .; J gene: TRBJ1-6; D gene: .; CDR3 DNA: TGTGCCAGCAGTGAAATGGGGAGGGGCTCAGAACCCCTCCACTTT; CDR3 protein: CASSEMGRGSEPLHF
CDR3 length: 16; V gene: TRBV11-3; clone size: .; J gene: TRBJ2-1; D gene: TRBD2; CDR3 DNA: TGTGCCAGCAGCCCGAACGGCGGGAGATACGGCAATGAGCAGTTCTTC; CDR3 protein: CASSPNGGRYGNEQFF
CDR3 length: 16; V gene: TRBV7-2; clone size: .; J gene: TRBJ2-1; D gene: .; CDR3 DNA: TGTGCCAGCAGCTCCGGTAGCGGCTTAGGGGAGCAAAAGCAGTTCTTC; CDR3 protein: CASSSGSGLGEQKQFF
CDR3 length: 14; V gene: TRBV7-3; clone size: .; J gene: TRBJ2-5; D gene: .; CDR3 DNA: TGTGCCAGCAGCTTGGGGGCAGGCGAGGAGACCCAGTACTTC; CDR3 protein: CASSLGAGEETQYF
CDR3 length: 11; V gene: TRBV5-1; clone size: .; J gene: TRBJ1-1; D gene: .; CDR3 DNA: TGCGCCAGCAGCTTGGGTAAGGAAGCTTTCTTT; CDR3 protein: CASSLGKEAFF
CDR3 length: 16; V gene: TRBV30; clone size: .; J gene: TRBJ1-5; D gene: .; CDR3 DNA: TGTGCCTGGACCCTCCCCGATGGGGCCAGCAATCAGCCCCAGCATTTT; CDR3 protein: CAWTLPDGASNQPQHF
CDR3 length: 14; V gene: TRBV27; clone size: .; J gene: TRBJ1-2; D gene: .; CDR3 DNA: TGTGCCAGCAGTTTCAAGGCGATGGGCTATGGCTACACCTTC; CDR3 protein: CASSFKAMGYGYTF
CDR3 length: 12; V gene: TRBV5-5; clone size: .; J gene: TRBJ2-7; D gene: .; CDR3 DNA: TGTGCCAGCAGCTTGGCCGGGGGCGAGCAGTACTTC; CDR3 protein: CASSLAGGEQYF
CDR3 length: 15; V gene: TRBV19; clone size: .; J gene: TRBJ2-4; D gene: .; CDR3 DNA: TGTGCCAGTAGTATAGGAAGGGGGGCCAAAAACATTCAGTACTTC; CDR3 protein: CASSIGRGAKNIQYF
CDR3 length: 15; V gene: TRBV29-1; clone size: .; J gene: TRBJ2-1; D gene: TRBD2; CDR3 DNA: TGCAGCACCCGACCCGGGACTAGCGGGAGGAATGAGCAGTTCTTC; CDR3 protein: CSTRPGTSGRNEQFF